The entry below gives a single TCR beta chain sequence along with its context. Which antigen it targets is not known. Sequencing was carried out with an Illumina HiSeq 2000. TCR beta cDNA libraries were made by 5'RACE template switching that added a universal primer site and unique molecular identifiers. cDNA synthesis was primed from the TCR beta constant segment, followed by two successive PCR amplification steps. The source study handled its data this way. Reads were demultiplexed and grouped by UMI with MIGEC, and clonotypes were assembled and quantified with MiTCR. To exclude erroneous sequences, any TCR cDNA sequence not supported by at least two reads was discarded. The tcR package was used for downstream repertoire analysis, with clonotypes matched between fractions based on CDR3 nucleotide sequence plus V segment. VDJmatch was used to annotate antigen specificity against VDJdb, with one amino acid substitution in CDR3 permitted. TCRdb reprocessed the public reads and reports one entry per CDR3 protein sequence, without DNA. V and J calls and clone size were set by TCRdb, not the authors. This sample's listing comprises about 550,000 distinct CDR3 sequences. The ten largest clones represent roughly 3.5% of the sample.

This sample stems from a study of T cells expressing NK-cell markers (dated by TCRdb to the early 2020s). Background on the whole study: About eight donors provided sorted CD3+CD56+NKG2C+, CD3+CD56+NKG2C- and CD3+CD56-NKG2C+ T-cell subsets, whose TCR beta-chain repertoires were profiled. The eight sequenced donors were randomly selected healthy volunteers, three men and five women. Sequencing of the libraries produced 2 x 150 bp reads on Illumina HiSeq 2000/2500, MiSeq or NextSeq. Seven of the eight sequenced donors were HCMV-seropositive and one was HCMV-seronegative.

To determine HCMV serostatus, a commercial ELISA kit was used to detect HCMV-specific IgG in serum. Ficoll density gradient centrifugation was used to isolate peripheral blood mononuclear cells from blood. Study-wide findings and limitations: In several donors, the dominant CD3+CD56+NKG2C+ clonotypes were found to rank among the top 10 CD8+ clonotypes and to make up about 1.0-7.5% of CD8+ T cells. Whether the expanded NKG2C-expressing T cell clones were specific for HCMV antigens was left unclear. Those dominant clonotypes were again the most abundant among CD3+CD56-NKG2C+ cells in several donors, at 28.3-60.1%.

CDR1 and CDR2 are read off the germline V gene as SQVTM and ANQGSEA. Including cysteine and phenylalanine, the CDR3 has 15 amino acids. A DNA sequence was not provided. Sequencing was carried out using blood T cells: a sorted CD56 or NKG2C T cell subset, CD4+ or CD8+ T cells, or bulk PBMC T cells (not recorded which). The clonotype comes from a man younger than 35 in good health. Donor details come from another sample of the same person, matched by shared clones. The rearrangement combines TRBV29-1 with TRBJ2-2; lacking DNA, the TRBD1 call made by TCRdb goes unchecked. This receptor carries the CDR3 CSVELGQSNTGELFF.